Given below is one TCR beta chain in context. The data were taken from a study of cytomegalovirus exposure and HLA in healthy donors. The PCR employed 60 Vbeta primers together with 13 Jbeta primers. Assay used: immunoSEQ multiplex PCR; TCRdb lists only in-frame clones, some missing. The sample has about 160,000 clones; roughly 85% are singletons. The ends lost 3 bases at V and 6 bases at J; junction bases unmatched: 14. In germline, CDR1 is SGHAT, CDR2 FQDESV (reference sequence). The CDR3 runs 17 residues. The sequenced sample consisted of PBMCs. This TCR came from a woman in her twenties or thirties in good health and CMV-seronegative. This sequence joins TRBV11-1 and TRBJ2-3; 8 bases line up with TRBD2. This CDR3 reads CASSLGPQGGRSDTQYF. In DNA, the CDR3 is TGTGCCAGCAGCTTGGGTCCCCAGGGCGGGAGGAGTGATACGCAGTATTTT.